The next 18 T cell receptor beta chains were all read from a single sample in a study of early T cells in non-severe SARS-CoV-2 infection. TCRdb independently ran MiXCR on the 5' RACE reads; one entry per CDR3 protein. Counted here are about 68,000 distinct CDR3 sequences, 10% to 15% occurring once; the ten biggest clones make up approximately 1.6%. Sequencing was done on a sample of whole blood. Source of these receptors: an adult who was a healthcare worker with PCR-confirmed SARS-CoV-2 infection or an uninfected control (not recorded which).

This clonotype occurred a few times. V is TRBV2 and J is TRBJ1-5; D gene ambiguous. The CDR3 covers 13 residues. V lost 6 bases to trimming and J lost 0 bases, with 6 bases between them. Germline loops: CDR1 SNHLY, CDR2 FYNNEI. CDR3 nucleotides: TGTGCCAGCAGGGCTAATAGCAATCAGCCCCAGCATTTT. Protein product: CASRANSNQPQHF.

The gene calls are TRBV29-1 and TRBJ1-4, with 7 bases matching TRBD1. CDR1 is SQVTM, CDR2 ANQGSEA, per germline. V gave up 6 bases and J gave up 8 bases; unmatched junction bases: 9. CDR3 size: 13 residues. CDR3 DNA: TGCAGCGTCGATGGACAGGACGGGGAAAAACTGTTTTTT. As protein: CSVDGQDGEKLFF.

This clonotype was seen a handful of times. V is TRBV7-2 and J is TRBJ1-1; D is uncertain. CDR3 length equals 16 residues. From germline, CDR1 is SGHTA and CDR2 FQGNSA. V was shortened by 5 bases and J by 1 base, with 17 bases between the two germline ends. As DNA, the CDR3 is TGTGCCAGCAGCAAGTCGAGTGGGCGGAGGAACACTGAAGCTTTCTTT. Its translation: CASSKSSGRRNTEAFF.

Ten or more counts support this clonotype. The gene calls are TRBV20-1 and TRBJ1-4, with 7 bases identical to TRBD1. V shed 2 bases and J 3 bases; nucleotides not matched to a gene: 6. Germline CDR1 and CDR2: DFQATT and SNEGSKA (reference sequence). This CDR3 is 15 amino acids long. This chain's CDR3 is CSARKGATSNEKLFF. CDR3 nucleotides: TGCAGTGCTAGAAAGGGGGCGACCTCTAATGAAAAACTGTTTTTT.

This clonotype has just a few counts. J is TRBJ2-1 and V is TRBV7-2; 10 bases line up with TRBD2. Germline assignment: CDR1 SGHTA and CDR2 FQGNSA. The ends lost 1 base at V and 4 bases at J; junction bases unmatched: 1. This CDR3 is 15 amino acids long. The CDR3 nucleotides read TGTGCCAGCAGCTTAGAACTAGCGGGGTACAATGAGCAGTTCTTC. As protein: CASSLELAGYNEQFF.

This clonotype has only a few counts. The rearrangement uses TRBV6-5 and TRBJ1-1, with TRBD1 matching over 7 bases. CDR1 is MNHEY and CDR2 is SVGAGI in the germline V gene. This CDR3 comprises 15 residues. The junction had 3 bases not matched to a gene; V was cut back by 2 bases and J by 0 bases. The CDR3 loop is CASSYQGQLNTEAFF. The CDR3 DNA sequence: TGTGCCAGCAGTTACCAGGGACAGCTGAACACTGAAGCTTTCTTT.

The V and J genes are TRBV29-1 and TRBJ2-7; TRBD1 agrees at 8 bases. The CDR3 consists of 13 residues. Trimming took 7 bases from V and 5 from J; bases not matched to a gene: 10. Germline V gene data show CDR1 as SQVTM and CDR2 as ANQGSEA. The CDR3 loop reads CSAGQGARDEQYF. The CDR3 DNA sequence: TGCAGCGCTGGACAGGGAGCGCGAGACGAGCAGTACTTC.

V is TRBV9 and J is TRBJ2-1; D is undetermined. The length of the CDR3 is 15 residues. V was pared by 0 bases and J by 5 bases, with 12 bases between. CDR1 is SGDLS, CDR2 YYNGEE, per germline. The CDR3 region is CASSVGPVSHNEQFF. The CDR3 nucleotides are TGTGCCAGCAGCGTAGGTCCCGTTAGCCACAATGAGCAGTTCTTC.

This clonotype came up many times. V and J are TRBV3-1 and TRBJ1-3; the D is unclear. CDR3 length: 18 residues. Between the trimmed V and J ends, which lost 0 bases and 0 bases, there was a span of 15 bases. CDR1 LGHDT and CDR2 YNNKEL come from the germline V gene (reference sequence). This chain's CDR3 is CASSQEDGRWDSGNTIYF. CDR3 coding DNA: TGTGCCAGCAGCCAAGAGGATGGCAGGTGGGACTCTGGAAACACCATATATTTT.

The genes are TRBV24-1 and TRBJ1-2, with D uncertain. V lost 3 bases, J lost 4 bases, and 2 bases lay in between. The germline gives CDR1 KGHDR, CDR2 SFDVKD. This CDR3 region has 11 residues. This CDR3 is CATSDSYGYTF. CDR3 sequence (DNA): TGTGCCACCAGTGATAGCTATGGCTACACCTTC.

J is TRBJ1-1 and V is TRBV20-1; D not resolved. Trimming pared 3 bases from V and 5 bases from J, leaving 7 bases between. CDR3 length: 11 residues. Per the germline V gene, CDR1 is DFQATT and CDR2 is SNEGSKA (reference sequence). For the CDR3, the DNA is TGCAGTGCTAGTCCCGGGACTGAAGCTTTCTTT. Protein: CSASPGTEAFF.

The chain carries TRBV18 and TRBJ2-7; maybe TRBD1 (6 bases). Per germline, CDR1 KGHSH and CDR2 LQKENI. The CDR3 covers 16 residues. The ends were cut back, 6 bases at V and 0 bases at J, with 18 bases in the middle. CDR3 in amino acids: CASSLTGTSSSYEQYF. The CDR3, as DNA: TGTGCCAGCTCGCTCACCGGGACATCGAGCTCCTACGAGCAGTACTTC.

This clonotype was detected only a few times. The CDR3 sequence is CASSPGVGAYEQYF. The CDR3 DNA reads as TGCGCCAGCAGCCCAGGCGTCGGGGCCTACGAGCAGTACTTC. The rearrangement uses TRBV5-1 and TRBJ2-7, with a possible D match to TRBD2 (5 bases). The ends were cut back, 4 bases at V and 2 bases at J, with 13 bases in the middle. The CDR3 runs to 14 residues. Germline assignment: CDR1 SGHRS and CDR2 YFSETQ.

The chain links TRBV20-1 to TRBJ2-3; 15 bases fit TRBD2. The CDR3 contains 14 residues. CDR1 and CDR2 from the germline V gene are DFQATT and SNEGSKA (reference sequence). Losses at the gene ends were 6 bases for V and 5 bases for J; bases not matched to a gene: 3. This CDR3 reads CSAPGLAGGDTQYF. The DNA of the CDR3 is TGCAGTGCCCCGGGACTAGCGGGGGGAGATACGCAGTATTTT.

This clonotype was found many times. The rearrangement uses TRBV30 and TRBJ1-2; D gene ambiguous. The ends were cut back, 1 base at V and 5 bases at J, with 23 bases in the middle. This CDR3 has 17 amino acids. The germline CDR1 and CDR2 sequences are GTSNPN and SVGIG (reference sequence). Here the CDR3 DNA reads TGTGCCTGGAGTGCCCCTCTCCGAGAACAGAAGAGATATGGCTACACCTTC. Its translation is CAWSAPLREQKRYGYTF.

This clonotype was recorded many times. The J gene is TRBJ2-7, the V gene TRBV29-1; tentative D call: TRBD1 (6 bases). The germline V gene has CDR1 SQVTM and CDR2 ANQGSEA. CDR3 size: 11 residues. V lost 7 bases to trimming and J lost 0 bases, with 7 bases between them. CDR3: CSGTVSYEQYF. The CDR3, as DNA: TGCAGCGGGACAGTCTCCTACGAGCAGTACTTC.

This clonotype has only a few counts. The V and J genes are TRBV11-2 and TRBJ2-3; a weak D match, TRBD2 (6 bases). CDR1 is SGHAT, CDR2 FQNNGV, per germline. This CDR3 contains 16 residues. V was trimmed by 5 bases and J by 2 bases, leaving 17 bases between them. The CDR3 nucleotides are TGTGCCAGCAGCCAAGGGGTGGGGACTTACACAGATACGCAGTATTTT. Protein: CASSQGVGTYTDTQYF.

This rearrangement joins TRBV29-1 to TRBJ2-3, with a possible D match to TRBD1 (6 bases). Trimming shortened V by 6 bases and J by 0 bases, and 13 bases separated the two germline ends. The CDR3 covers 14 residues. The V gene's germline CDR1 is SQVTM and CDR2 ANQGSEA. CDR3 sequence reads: CSVAGATSTDTQYF. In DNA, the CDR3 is TGCAGCGTCGCAGGGGCTACTAGCACAGATACGCAGTATTTT.